A single T cell receptor beta chain is shown here with its context. Its specificity is unknown. Deletions cut 2 bases from V and 5 bases from J, with 13 bases between. Germline-derived CDR1 and CDR2 are ENHRY and SYGVKD. The CDR3 extends over 15 amino acids. The PCR made use of 60 Vbeta and 13 Jbeta primers. Using immunoSEQ multiplex PCR, the repertoire was profiled, and TCRdb retains in-frame clones only, with some absent. The data include 80,000 to 100,000 clones; the top ten clones carry 0.58%. This sample is drawn from a study of cytomegalovirus exposure and HLA in healthy donors. The study, taken as a whole, reports: Most CMV-associated TCR beta chains were later found to appear HLA-restricted.

The chain combines TRBV10-3 with TRBJ2-4, with D tentatively TRBD1 (5 bases). This clonotype originated in a man in his forties or fifties in good health and CMV-seronegative. Sequenced sample: PBMCs. Here the CDR3 reads CAISELAQGENIQYF. The CDR3 nucleotides are TGTGCCATCAGTGAGCTGGCTCAAGGGGAAAACATTCAGTACTTC.